This section outlines one TCR beta chain sequence together with its context. Its antigen is not identified. No DNA is shown, since the ends of the CDR3 on it are uncertain; the CDR3 is the one TCRdb lists. These data belong to a study of blood T cells in healthy people across ages. Study results and caveats: With donor CMV status unknown, expanded clonotype changes were possibly confounded.

CDR1 and CDR2 from the germline V gene are MNHEY and SVGEGT. The CDR3 spans 24 amino acids, including both terminal residues. Next came a second PCR, run for roughly 6 to 11 cycles, which used a sample-barcoded 5' primer along with a J-beta primer mix. TCRdb itself ran the 5' RACE reads through MiXCR, one entry per CDR3 protein. Of over 600,000 distinct CDR3 sequences listed, around 20% are singletons. This chain uses TRBV6-2 or TRBV6-3 with TRBJ2-3; the table assigns TRBD1, which was not confirmed against the DNA. The sequencing sample was made of blood. The receptor was isolated from a man aged 65-85 years in good health. CDR3 protein: CASSPTGGTSEANVLTFGAPMQYF.